The clone carrying this TCR beta chain was picked up a small number of times. This sample was taken from a study of blood T cell repertoires in COVID-19. Looking at the study overall: Samples taken during acute and convalescent COVID-19 were collected in the United States, Italy and Spain. Nucleic acid was either cDNA or gDNA, and it came from T cells, B-cell-depleted T cells, or PBMCs.

Original processing notes: Reference gene primer amplification gave nucleated cell count estimates. Libraries were prepared by immunoSEQ multiplex PCR; TCRdb keeps only in-frame clonotypes and omits some of them. V, J and clone size derive from that table, while D and trimming were established from the DNA sequence. In the table there are about 120,000 clones, around 74% of which are singletons. The sequence was obtained from a woman aged 55-70 years with acute or convalescent COVID-19. The sample taken for sequencing was peripheral blood.

The CDR3 spells CASSATGWCQPQHF. CDR3 nucleotide sequence: TGCGCCAGCAGTGCCACAGGTTGGTGTCAGCCCCAGCATTTT. V gene TRBV10-1 combines with J gene TRBJ1-5, with D tentatively TRBD1 (5 bases). The germline CDR1 and CDR2 sequences are WNHNN and SYGVQD (reference sequence). V was pared by 4 bases and J by 6 bases, with 13 bases between. This CDR3 comprises 14 residues.